This T cell receptor (beta chain) comes out of a study of human T cells and chemical hapten exposure. Trimming stripped 9 bases from V and 4 bases from J, with 28 bases between. The CDR3 has 18 amino acids. This clonotype was seen ten or more times. As the library was built, unique molecular identifiers were attached to individual cDNA molecules. As processed by the authors: Across samples, TCR counts had a median of about 92,000 and ranged from roughly 20,000 to 690,600. Via MiXCR, TCRdb re-called the RACE reads, giving one row per CDR3 protein. TCRdb, rather than the study authors, made the V and J calls. This table holds around 130,000 distinct CDR3 sequences, approximately 9.5% found once. The time point is: healthy volunteer bleed at 2 weeks. Total RNA was isolated from whole blood that had not been fractionated.

Specimen: whole blood. The clonotype comes from a male donor in good health. Some clones in this sample may be carry-over from other donors' samples. V usage is TRBV12-3 or TRBV12-4 and J usage is TRBJ1-3; D unresolved. DNA for the CDR3: TGTGCCAGTCGTGAGTTTTCGTTCCGGCTCTTCCGCGGAAACACCATATATTTT. This sequence encodes CASREFSFRLFRGNTIYF.